These 3 T cell receptor beta chains were all obtained from the same sample, sequenced in a study of shared clonotypes between healthy human individuals. TCRdb's copy holds only in-frame clones and misses some; the assay was immunoSEQ multiplex PCR. The top ten hold 0.36% of the sample, which has over a million clones, about 98.5% seen once. The sample taken for sequencing was naive CD4+ T cells sorted from blood. This sample's subset: CD45RA+ positively selected. These TCRs come from a man aged 25-45 years in good health.

CDR3 nucleotide sequence: TGTGCCAGTACTCCAGGACTAGCGGGGAAGGGTGAGCAGTTCTTC. It translates to CASTPGLAGKGEQFF. V is TRBV19 and J is TRBJ2-1; TRBD2 agrees at 12 bases. This CDR3 spans 15 amino acids. J lost 9 bases, V lost 7 bases, and 10 bases had no gene match. Per the germline V gene, CDR1 is LNHDA and CDR2 is SQIVND (reference sequence).

The gene calls are TRBV16 and TRBJ2-1, with 9 bases matching TRBD2. There are 17 residues in the CDR3. The V and J ends lost 0 bases and 6 bases, in that order; junction bases with no gene match: 9. Germline assignment: CDR1 KGHSY and CDR2 FQNENV. The CDR3 region has the DNA TGTGCCAGCAGCCAATCGACCCTGGCGGGAGGGGGCAATGAGCAGTTCTTC. Translated: CASSQSTLAGGGNEQFF.

CDR3 DNA sequence: TGTGCCAGCAGTAGCCAGGGAGATCAGCCCCAGCATTTT. Translating gives CASSSQGDQPQHF. V is TRBV6-5 and J is TRBJ1-5, with D tentatively TRBD1 (5 bases). This CDR3 has 13 residues. Germline CDR1 is MNHEY and CDR2 is SVGAGI. Trimming stripped 5 bases from V and 5 bases from J, with 10 bases between.